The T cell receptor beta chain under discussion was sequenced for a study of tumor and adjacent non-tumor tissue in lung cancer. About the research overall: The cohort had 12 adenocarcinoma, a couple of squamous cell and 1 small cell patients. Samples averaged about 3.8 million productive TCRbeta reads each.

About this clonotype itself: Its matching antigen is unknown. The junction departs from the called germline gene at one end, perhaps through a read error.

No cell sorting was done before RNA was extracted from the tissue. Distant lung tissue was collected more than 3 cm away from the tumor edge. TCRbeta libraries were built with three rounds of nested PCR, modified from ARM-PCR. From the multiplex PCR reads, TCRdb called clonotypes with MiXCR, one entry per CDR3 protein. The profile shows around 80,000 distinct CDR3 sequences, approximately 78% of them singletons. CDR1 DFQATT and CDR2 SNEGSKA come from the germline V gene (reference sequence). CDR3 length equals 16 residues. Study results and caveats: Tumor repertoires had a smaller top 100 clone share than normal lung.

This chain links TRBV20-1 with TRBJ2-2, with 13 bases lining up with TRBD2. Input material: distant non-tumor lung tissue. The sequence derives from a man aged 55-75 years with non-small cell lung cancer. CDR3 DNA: TGCAGTGCTGACGGGACTAGCGGGGCAGACACCGGGGAGCCGTTTTTT. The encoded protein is CSADGTSGADTGEPFF.